Shown below are 5 T cell receptor beta chains from a single sample sequenced in a study of T cell responses to AZD1222 COVID-19 vaccine. Here immunoSEQ multiplex PCR was the method, and the copy in TCRdb shows in-frame clones only, minus some. The repertoire includes 150,000 to 200,000 clones, around 92% of them detected once, and about 2.5% sits in the top ten. Sample: peripheral blood, taken on day 0 of AZD1222 vaccination. These receptors were collected from an adult in good health.

The genes are TRBV4-3 and TRBJ1-1; perhaps TRBD1 as D (5 bases). V lost 0 bases, J lost 6 bases, and 20 bases lay in between. From germline, CDR1 is LGHNA and CDR2 YSLEER. The CDR3 is 17 amino acids. The chain's CDR3 is CASSQENPTALMAEAFF. CDR3 sequence (DNA): TGCGCCAGCAGCCAAGAGAATCCGACAGCCTTGATGGCTGAAGCTTTCTTT.

V is TRBV5-4 and J is TRBJ2-2; 9 nucleotides line up with TRBD1. The ends lost 2 bases at V and 4 bases at J; junction bases unmatched: 3. This CDR3 contains 15 residues. In germline, CDR1 is SGHNT, CDR2 YYREEE (reference sequence). The CDR3, as DNA: TGTGCCAGCAGCTTACAGGGGGCTGGCACCGGGGAGCTGTTTTTT. Protein: CASSLQGAGTGELFF.

This chain connects TRBV14 to TRBJ2-3; the D is unclear. There are 15 residues in the CDR3. CDR1 is SGHDN, CDR2 FVKESK, per germline. The V end was cut by 4 bases, the J end by 0 bases, with 11 bases between. The CDR3 DNA sequence: TGTGCCAGCAGCCTACTGACACTTAGCACAGATACGCAGTATTTT. Amino acids: CASSLLTLSTDTQYF.

The gene calls are TRBV11-3 and TRBJ2-3, with TRBD1 identical over 8 bases. The CDR3 is 16 amino acids. CDR1 and CDR2 (germline): SGHNT, YENEEA. V dropped 1 base and J dropped 5; count of bases not matched to a gene: 8. The CDR3 nucleotides read TGTGCCAGCAGCTTAGTGACCAGGGGGCACGAAGATACGCAGTATTTT. Its translation is CASSLVTRGHEDTQYF.

The genes are TRBV29-1 and TRBJ2-7; TRBD1 is a possible D gene (6 bases). With 6 bases removed from V and 5 bases from J, the gap between germline ends came to 17 bases. CDR1 SQVTM and CDR2 ANQGSEA come from the germline V gene. The CDR3 has 13 residues. CDR3 coding DNA: TGCAGCGTCTCCCCGCCAACAGGGAACGAGCAGTACTTC. This sequence encodes CSVSPPTGNEQYF.